Shown below are 8 T cell receptor beta chains from a single sample sequenced in a study of cytomegalovirus exposure and HLA in healthy donors. The PCR used 60 Vbeta and 13 Jbeta primers. Clones were read by immunoSEQ multiplex PCR, and TCRdb kept only the in-frame ones, dropping some. The sample consists of roughly 160,000 clones, 60% to 80% of them appearing once. Sequenced input: PBMCs. The receptor set was obtained from a man between 50 and 59 years old in good health and CMV-seropositive.

This chain links TRBV9 with TRBJ2-2, with 9 bases aligning to TRBD1. Per germline, CDR1 SGDLS and CDR2 YYNGEE. The CDR3 loop spans 15 amino acids. The trim removed 4 bases at V and 3 bases at J, leaving 4 bases unmatched. CDR3 residues: CASSMRDRDTGELFF. The CDR3 DNA sequence: TGTGCCAGCAGCATGCGGGACAGGGACACCGGGGAGCTGTTTTTT.

J is TRBJ2-1 and V is TRBV4-1; D gene unclear. This CDR3 comprises 15 residues. CDR1 is MGHRA, CDR2 YSYEKL, per germline. V lost 2 bases to trimming and J lost 6 bases, with 14 bases between them. Here the CDR3 DNA reads TGCGCCAGCAGCCAATCCCGCGAATACGGCAATGAGCAGTTCTTC. This codes for CASSQSREYGNEQFF.

Many counts were recorded for this clone. This chain joins TRBV5-6 and TRBJ1-1; D is possibly TRBD1 (5 bases). Trimming cost V 0 bases and J 5 bases, with 17 bases left between them. From germline, CDR1 is SGHDT and CDR2 YYEEEE. CDR3 size: 16 residues. In DNA form, the CDR3 reads TGTGCCAGCAGCTTGGTTTCTACAGAGCGGGGGACTGAAGCTTTCTTT. Encoded protein: CASSLVSTERGTEAFF.

The gene calls are TRBV28 and TRBJ1-5; perhaps TRBD1 as D (5 bases). The germline CDR1 and CDR2 sequences are MDHEN and SYDVKM. Trimming cost V 5 bases and J 7 bases, with 15 bases left between them. CDR3 size: 14 residues. DNA of the CDR3: TGTGCCAGCAGTGGGCGTCGGGGGGGACAGCCCCAGCATTTT. As protein: CASSGRRGGQPQHF. Based on the CDR3 plus reference TRBV28 and TRBJ1-5, the full variable domain is DVKVTQSSRYLVKRTGEKVFLECVQDMDHENMFWYRQDPGLGLRLIYFSYDVKMKEKGDIPEGYSVSREKKERFSLILESASTNQTSMYLCASSGRRGGQPQHFGDGTRLSIL.

The DNA for the CDR3 is TGTGCCAGCAGGCCGACAGGGTTAGAGACCCAGTACTTC. Its translation: CASRPTGLETQYF. The chain carries TRBV28 and TRBJ2-5, with 7 bases matching TRBD1. The CDR3 sequence is 13 residues long. From germline, CDR1 is MDHEN and CDR2 SYDVKM. V was clipped by 6 bases and J by 4 bases; unmatched bases: 5.

CDR3 nucleotide sequence: TGTGCCAGCAGCTTGCGGGAATCTGGGGCCAACGTCCTGACTTTC. Translated, it gives CASSLRESGANVLTF. V gene TRBV7-8 combines with J gene TRBJ2-6; D is perhaps TRBD2 (6 bases). Germline V lookup: CDR1 SGHVS, CDR2 FQNEAQ. V shed 3 bases and J shed 1 base, with 7 bases lying between them. This CDR3 region has 15 residues.

This clone was seen a single time. The genes are TRBV6-4 and TRBJ1-4, with D unclear. V gave up 6 bases and J gave up 3 bases, with 20 bases separating them. The CDR3 runs to 17 residues. Germline V gene data show CDR1 as MRHNA and CDR2 as SNTAGT. The CDR3, as DNA: TGTGCCAGCAGGGGCTGGTCGGTAGGTTCCTCTAATGAAAAACTGTTTTTT. Translation: CASRGWSVGSSNEKLFF.

As for this clone: The sample holds other DNA sequences that translate to the same CDR3. The rearrangement links TRBV18 to TRBJ1-5, with TRBD1 as a possible D gene (5 bases). Germline CDR1 reads KGHSH; CDR2 reads LQKENI. The CDR3 consists of 13 residues. With 6 bases removed from V and 4 bases from J, the gap between germline ends came to 10 bases. The DNA for the CDR3 is TGTGCCAGCTCCCCCGACAGAAATCAGCCCCAGCATTTT. The encoded protein is CASSPDRNQPQHF.